This TCR beta chain originates from a study of neurological immune-mediated disorders. CDR3 length equals 15 residues. Deletions cut 5 bases from V and 5 bases from J, with 18 bases between. Germline CDR1 reads LNHNV; CDR2 reads YYDKDF (reference sequence). TCRdb used MiXCR to reprocess the 5' RACE reads, holding one entry per CDR3 protein. Of about 120,000 distinct CDR3 sequences listed, about 3.2% were seen once; the top ten hold 1.3%. There are many counts of this clonotype. Input material: PBMCs. This chain links TRBV15 with TRBJ1-1; D may be TRBD1 (5 bases). This receptor was taken from a woman aged 25-40 years with multiple sclerosis. CDR3 sequence (DNA): TGTGCCACCAGCTCTGGGCAGGGTATTACTACTGAAGCTTTCTTT. Protein product: CATSSGQGITTEAFF.